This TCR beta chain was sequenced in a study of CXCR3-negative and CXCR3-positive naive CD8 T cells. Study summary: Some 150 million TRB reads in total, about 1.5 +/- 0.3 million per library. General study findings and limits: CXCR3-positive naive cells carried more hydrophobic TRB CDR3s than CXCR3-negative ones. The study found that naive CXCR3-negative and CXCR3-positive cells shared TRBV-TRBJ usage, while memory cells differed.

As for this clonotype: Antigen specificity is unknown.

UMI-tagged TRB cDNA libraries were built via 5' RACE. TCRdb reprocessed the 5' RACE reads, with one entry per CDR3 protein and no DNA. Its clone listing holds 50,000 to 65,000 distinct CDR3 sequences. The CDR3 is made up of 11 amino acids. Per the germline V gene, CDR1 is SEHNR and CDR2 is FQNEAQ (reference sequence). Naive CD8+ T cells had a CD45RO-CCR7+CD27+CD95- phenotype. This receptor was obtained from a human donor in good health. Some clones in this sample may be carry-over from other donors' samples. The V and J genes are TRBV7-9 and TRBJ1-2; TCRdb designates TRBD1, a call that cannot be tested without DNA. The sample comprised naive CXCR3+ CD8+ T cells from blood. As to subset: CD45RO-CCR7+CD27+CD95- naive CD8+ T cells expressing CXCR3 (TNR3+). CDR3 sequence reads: CASSRASGYTF.